The rows below give T cell receptor beta chains drawn from one sample of a study of CD8 T cells in Susac syndrome. TCRdb used MiXCR to reprocess the immunoSEQ multiplex PCR reads, holding one entry per CDR3 protein. The repertoire holds about 190,000 distinct CDR3 sequences, with 85% to 95% as singletons. Sequences were obtained from CD8+ T cells from PBMCs. The source of these receptors is a human donor with Susac syndrome. Each CDR3 is given with its conserved first and last residue. Each record gives: J gene, V gene, clone size, D gene, CDR3 protein, CDR3 DNA. A D gene is named only where the DNA matches it firmly. Clone size is given for some rows only: seen once, a few or many times, or a class if the clone is expanded.

TRBJ1-1 TRBV5-1 . . CASSLFRTAMNTEAFF TGCGCCAGCAGCTTGTTTCGGACAGCCATGAACACTGAAGCTTTCTTT
TRBJ2-6 TRBV21-1 . . CASSQKGSGANVLTF TGTGCCAGCAGCCAAAAAGGCTCTGGGGCCAACGTCCTGACTTTC
TRBJ2-7 TRBV4-2 . TRBD2 CASSQVASGASYEQYF TGTGCCAGCAGCCAAGTCGCTAGCGGGGCCTCCTACGAGCAGTACTTC
TRBJ2-3 TRBV19 . . CASTQGGRFTDTQYF TGTGCCAGTACCCAGGGGGGGCGGTTCACAGATACGCAGTATTTT
TRBJ2-5 TRBV28 . TRBD1 CASSLTGYQETQYF TGTGCCAGCAGTCTGACAGGGTACCAAGAGACCCAGTACTTC
TRBJ2-4 TRBV20-1 once . CSANRQGSGIQYF TGCAGTGCCAATCGACAAGGGTCGGGCATTCAGTACTTC
TRBJ2-3 TRBV7-9 . . CASSLGTLGDTQYF TGTGCCAGCAGCTTAGGGACGCTCGGAGATACGCAGTATTTT
TRBJ1-2 TRBV12-3/TRBV12-4 . . CASSFRRSGYTF TGTGCCAGCAGTTTCCGGAGATCTGGCTACACCTTC
TRBJ1-1 TRBV4-1 once TRBD1 CASSVTGTALSAFF TGCGCCAGCAGCGTCACCGGGACAGCCTTATCTGCTTTCTTT
TRBJ2-7 TRBV28 . . CASSPINRDNYEQYF TGTGCCAGCAGTCCAATCAACCGGGACAACTACGAGCAGTACTTC
TRBJ1-5 TRBV9 few . CASSVGNSNQPQHF TGTGCCAGCAGCGTTGGAAATAGCAATCAGCCCCAGCATTTT
TRBJ2-7 TRBV9 . . CASSGQKGTHYEQYF TGTGCCAGCAGCGGACAGAAGGGGACCCATTACGAGCAGTACTTC
TRBJ2-7 TRBV7-3 . TRBD1 CASSPGTGEDYEQYF TGTGCCAGCAGCCCCGGGACAGGGGAGGACTACGAGCAGTACTTC
TRBJ2-2 TRBV13 . TRBD2 CASSLVTRESNTGELFF TGTGCCAGCAGCTTAGTTACGCGGGAGTCGAACACCGGGGAGCTGTTTTTT
TRBJ2-7 TRBV2 once . CASSENYGGYEQYF TGTGCCAGCAGTGAGAATTATGGGGGCTACGAGCAGTACTTC
TRBJ1-1 TRBV19 . . CASSLDLNTEAFF TGTGCCAGTAGTCTCGACCTGAACACTGAAGCTTTCTTT
TRBJ1-2 TRBV4-1 . . CASSQVGAVYGYTF TGCGCCAGCAGCCAAGTTGGGGCTGTCTATGGCTACACCTTC
TRBJ2-3 TRBV20-1 . . CSAASGGSTDTQYF TGCAGTGCCGCCAGCGGAGGGAGCACAGATACGCAGTATTTT
TRBJ2-7 TRBV9 . . CASSPASISYEQYF TGTGCCAGCAGCCCGGCTAGTATCTCCTACGAGCAGTACTTC
TRBJ2-7 TRBV12-3/TRBV12-4 . TRBD1 CASKDRAENEQYF TGTGCCAGCAAAGACAGGGCGGAAAACGAGCAGTACTTC
TRBJ2-5 TRBV11-2 . . CASSSGQAGALQETQYF TGTGCCAGCAGCTCGGGTCAGGCAGGAGCCTTACAAGAGACCCAGTACTTC
TRBJ1-5 TRBV4-1 once TRBD1 CASSQAGTANQPQHF TGCGCCAGCAGCCAAGCCGGGACAGCAAATCAGCCCCAGCATTTT
TRBJ1-1 TRBV27 . . CASSLRSGNTEAFF TGTGCCAGCAGTTTAAGGTCGGGGAACACTGAAGCTTTCTTT
TRBJ2-7 TRBV5-6 . . CASAGEGQGYEQYF TGTGCCAGCGCAGGGGAGGGGCAGGGCTACGAGCAGTACTTC
TRBJ1-1 TRBV19 . . CASSIDEGEAFF TGTGCCAGTAGTATCGACGAGGGCGAAGCTTTCTTT
TRBJ1-2 TRBV6-5 . . CASSYTGTVNYGYTF TGTGCCAGCAGTTACACCGGGACCGTTAACTATGGCTACACCTTC
TRBJ2-7 TRBV9 . TRBD1 CASSVEDRAYEQYF TGTGCCAGCAGCGTAGAGGACAGGGCCTACGAGCAGTACTTC
TRBJ1-2 TRBV9 once TRBD1 CASSVWDSNYGYTF TGTGCCAGCAGCGTATGGGACAGTAACTATGGCTACACCTTC
TRBJ1-6 TRBV7-9 . . CASRPDSFSPLHF TGTGCCAGCAGGCCGGACAGTTTTTCACCCCTCCACTTT
TRBJ2-3 TRBV9 once TRBD2 CASSDSLSGRGGDTQYF TGTGCCAGCAGCGACAGCCTTAGCGGGAGAGGAGGAGATACGCAGTATTTT
TRBJ2-3 TRBV7-9 . . CASSLDSADTQYF TGTGCCAGCAGCTTGGATTCCGCAGATACGCAGTATTTT
TRBJ1-5 TRBV2 . TRBD1 CASSEFRQGANGNQPQHF TGTGCCAGCAGTGAATTCCGACAGGGGGCAAATGGCAATCAGCCCCAGCATTTT
TRBJ2-5 TRBV9 once . CASSVSRRGEETQYF TGTGCCAGCAGCGTAAGCCGTAGGGGGGAAGAGACCCAGTACTTC
TRBJ2-7 TRBV6-2/TRBV6-3 . TRBD2 CASSYHSTSGSYEQYF TGTGCCAGCAGTTACCACTCGACTAGCGGGAGCTACGAGCAGTACTTC
TRBJ2-3 TRBV12-3/TRBV12-4 . . CASSLAGGGDTQYF TGTGCCAGCAGTTTAGCGGGGGGAGGAGATACGCAGTATTTT
TRBJ1-5 TRBV6-6 once . CASSQPDQPQHF TGTGCCAGCAGCCAACCCGATCAGCCCCAGCATTTT
TRBJ2-7 TRBV11-2 . TRBD1 CASSSTQGMRDEQYF TGTGCCAGCAGTTCTACACAGGGGATGAGGGACGAGCAGTACTTC
TRBJ1-1 TRBV11-2 . TRBD1 CASSLDSGGNTEAFF TGTGCCAGCAGCTTAGATTCAGGGGGGAACACTGAAGCTTTCTTT
TRBJ1-2 TRBV11-2 once TRBD1 CASSSAGQGVVGYTF TGTGCCAGCAGCTCAGCAGGACAGGGGGTGGTGGGCTACACCTTC
TRBJ2-7 TRBV13 . TRBD1 CASSTGQGTYEQYF TGTGCCAGCAGCACGGGACAGGGGACCTACGAGCAGTACTTC
TRBJ2-1 TRBV9 . TRBD1 CASSQGQAISPFF TGTGCCAGCAGTCAGGGACAGGCCATTAGCCCGTTCTTC
TRBJ2-1 TRBV18 . . CASSPRQSGNEQFF TGTGCCAGCTCACCCCGGCAGTCGGGGAATGAGCAGTTCTTC
TRBJ1-2 TRBV5-1 once . CASRHGADGYTF TGCGCCAGCAGGCACGGGGCAGATGGCTACACCTTC
TRBJ2-3 TRBV5-1 once TRBD2 CASSLLLAGVMDTQYF TGCGCCAGCAGCCTTTTATTAGCGGGGGTCATGGATACGCAGTATTTT
TRBJ2-7 TRBV29-1 . TRBD2 CSVDGVSGRPSYEQYF TGCAGCGTTGATGGGGTTAGCGGGAGACCCTCCTACGAGCAGTACTTC
TRBJ2-3 TRBV7-9 . TRBD2 CASSLTGGSTDTQYF TGTGCCAGCAGCTTGACGGGGGGGAGCACAGATACGCAGTATTTT
TRBJ2-7 TRBV27 . TRBD2 CASSLGEGPQYF TGTGCCAGCAGTTTAGGGGAGGGACCCCAGTACTTC
TRBJ2-7 TRBV5-1 . . CASSFTNYEQYF TGCGCCAGCAGCTTCACCAACTACGAGCAGTACTTC
TRBJ2-7 TRBV20-1 . . CSAYGTRGYEQYF TGCAGTGCTTACGGGACCCGAGGGTACGAGCAGTACTTC
TRBJ2-7 TRBV6-5 once TRBD2 CASSYSSGVGEQYF TGTGCCAGCAGTTACTCGAGCGGGGTGGGGGAGCAGTACTTC
TRBJ1-4 TRBV2 . . CASGGQNPIKKLFF TGTGCCAGCGGCGGACAGAACCCAATCAAAAAACTGTTTTTT
TRBJ1-1 TRBV12-3/TRBV12-4 . . CASSPPSTEMNTEAFF TGTGCCAGCAGTCCCCCTTCGACAGAGATGAACACTGAAGCTTTCTTT
TRBJ2-1 TRBV7-8 . TRBD2 CASTILAGGYNEQFF TGTGCCAGCACCATACTAGCGGGAGGTTACAATGAGCAGTTCTTC